The source of this T cell receptor (beta chain) is a study of T-cell memory formation after mild COVID-19. Findings of the study overall: The CD4+ clones that contracted clustered mainly within CM and EM, and the CD8+ clones concentrated in EMRA. Second-wave clones peaking on day 37 lacked confirmed SARS-CoV-2 specificity.

TCRdb independently ran MiXCR on the 5' RACE reads; one entry per CDR3 protein. The repertoire includes 300,000 to 350,000 distinct CDR3 sequences, approximately 20% of them detected once, and under 25% sits in the top ten. This clonotype was counted only a few times. The antigen is unknown. Specimen: PBMCs or a T cell subset sorted from them (not recorded which). The origin of this receptor is a man between 18 and 35 years old who had mild COVID-19 (a few samples of this study predate the infection). Cell type and time point are not known.

Written as DNA, the CDR3 is TGTGCCAGCAGCGTAGGGGACAGCTCTGGAAACACCATATATTTT. It translates to CASSVGDSSGNTIYF. This chain joins TRBV9 and TRBJ1-3, with 7 bases lining up with TRBD1. The CDR3 totals 15 residues. CDR1 and CDR2 from the germline V gene are SGDLS and YYNGEE. V lost 0 bases, J lost 0 bases, and 0 bases stayed unmatched.